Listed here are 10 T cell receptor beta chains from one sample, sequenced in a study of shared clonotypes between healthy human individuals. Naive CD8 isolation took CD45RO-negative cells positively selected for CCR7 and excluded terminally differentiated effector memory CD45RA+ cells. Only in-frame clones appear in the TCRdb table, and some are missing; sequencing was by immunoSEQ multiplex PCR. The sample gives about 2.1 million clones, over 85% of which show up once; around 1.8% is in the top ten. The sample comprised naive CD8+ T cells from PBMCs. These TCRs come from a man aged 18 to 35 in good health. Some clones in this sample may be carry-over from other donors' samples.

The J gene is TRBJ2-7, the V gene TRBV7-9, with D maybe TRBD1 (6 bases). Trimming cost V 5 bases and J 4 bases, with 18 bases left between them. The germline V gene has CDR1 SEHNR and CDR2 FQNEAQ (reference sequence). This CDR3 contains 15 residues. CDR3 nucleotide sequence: TGTGCCAGCAGCCCCCCCCCTGAACAGGGTTACGAGCAGTACTTC. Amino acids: CASSPPPEQGYEQYF.

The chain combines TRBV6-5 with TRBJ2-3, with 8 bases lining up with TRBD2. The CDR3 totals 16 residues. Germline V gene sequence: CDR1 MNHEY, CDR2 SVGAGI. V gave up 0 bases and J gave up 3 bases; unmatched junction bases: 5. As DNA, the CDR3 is TGTGCCAGCAGTTACTCAGGGAAGCGGGAGACAGATACGCAGTATTTT. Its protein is CASSYSGKRETDTQYF.

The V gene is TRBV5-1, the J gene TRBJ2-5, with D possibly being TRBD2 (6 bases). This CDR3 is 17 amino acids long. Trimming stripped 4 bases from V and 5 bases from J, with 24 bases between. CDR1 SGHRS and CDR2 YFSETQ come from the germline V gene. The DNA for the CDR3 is TGCGCCAGCAGCCCGACCCTTGGAGGGACCCTCCGGGAGACCCAGTACTTC. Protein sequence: CASSPTLGGTLRETQYF.

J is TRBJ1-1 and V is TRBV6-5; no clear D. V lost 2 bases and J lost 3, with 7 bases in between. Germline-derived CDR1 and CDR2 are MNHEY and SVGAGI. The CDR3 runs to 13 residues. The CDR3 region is CASSYSADTEAFF. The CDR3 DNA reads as TGTGCCAGCAGTTACAGTGCAGACACTGAAGCTTTCTTT.

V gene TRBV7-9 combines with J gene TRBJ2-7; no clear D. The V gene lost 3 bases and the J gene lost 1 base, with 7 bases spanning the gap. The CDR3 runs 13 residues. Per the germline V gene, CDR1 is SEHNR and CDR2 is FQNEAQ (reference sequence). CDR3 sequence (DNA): TGTGCCAGCAGCTTCACGTTATCCTACGAGCAGTACTTC. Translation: CASSFTLSYEQYF.

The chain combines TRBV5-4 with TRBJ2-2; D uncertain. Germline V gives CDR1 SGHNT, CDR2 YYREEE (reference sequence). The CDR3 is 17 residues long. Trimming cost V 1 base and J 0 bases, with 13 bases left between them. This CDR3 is CASSLSLGKPNTGELFF. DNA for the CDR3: TGTGCCAGCAGCTTGAGTTTAGGGAAGCCGAACACCGGGGAGCTGTTTTTT.

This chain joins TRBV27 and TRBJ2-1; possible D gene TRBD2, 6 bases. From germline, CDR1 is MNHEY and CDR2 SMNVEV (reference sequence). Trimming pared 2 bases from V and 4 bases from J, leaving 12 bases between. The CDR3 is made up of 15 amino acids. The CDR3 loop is CASSLAGQGYNEQFF. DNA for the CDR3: TGTGCCAGCAGTTTAGCGGGGCAAGGGTACAATGAGCAGTTCTTC.

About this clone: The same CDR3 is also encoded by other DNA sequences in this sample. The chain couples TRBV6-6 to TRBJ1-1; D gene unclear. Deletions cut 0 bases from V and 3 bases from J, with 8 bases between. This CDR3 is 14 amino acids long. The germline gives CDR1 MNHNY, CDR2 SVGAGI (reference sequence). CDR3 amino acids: CASSYSEGYTEAFF. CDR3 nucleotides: TGTGCCAGCAGTTACTCTGAGGGATACACTGAAGCTTTCTTT.

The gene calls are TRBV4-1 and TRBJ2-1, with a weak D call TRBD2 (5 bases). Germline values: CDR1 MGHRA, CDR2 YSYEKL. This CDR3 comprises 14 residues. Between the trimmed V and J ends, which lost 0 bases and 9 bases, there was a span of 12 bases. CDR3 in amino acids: CASSQDSSGIEQFF. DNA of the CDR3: TGCGCCAGCAGCCAAGATTCCTCGGGAATTGAGCAGTTCTTC.

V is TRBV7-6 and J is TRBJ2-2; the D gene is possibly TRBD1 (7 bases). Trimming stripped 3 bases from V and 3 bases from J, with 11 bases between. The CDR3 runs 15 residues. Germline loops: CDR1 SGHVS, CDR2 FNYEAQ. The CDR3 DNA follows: TGTGCCAGCAGCTTGACAGGGAGGTACACCGGGGAGCTGTTTTTT. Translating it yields CASSLTGRYTGELFF.